A selection of T cell receptor beta chains follows, all from one sample in a study of long-term antiretroviral therapy in people with HIV. Some clones are missing from TCRdb's copy, which holds only in-frame ones; the method was immunoSEQ multiplex PCR. The profile shows some 30,000 clones, approximately 92% of them singletons. The specimen was unsorted PBMCs, collected 5.2 years after starting antiretroviral therapy. Source of these receptors: a woman in her thirties or forties with HIV. The CDR3 runs from the conserved cysteine through the conserved F or W. D genes are given only for firm matches. Clone size is stated in some rows and not others, as once, few, many or a class when expanded.

v_call	d_call	j_call	clone_size	cdr3_aa	cdr3_nt
TRBV6-1	TRBD1	TRBJ2-3	.	CASSAKQGVSTDTQYF	TGTGCCAGCAGTGCCAAACAGGGGGTATCGACAGATACGCAGTATTTT
TRBV18	TRBD1	TRBJ1-5	.	CASSPYRQGQGPQHF	TGTGCCAGCTCACCCTACCGACAGGGCCAAGGGCCCCAGCATTTT
TRBV10-3	.	TRBJ1-1	once	CAISGREVNTEAFF	TGTGCCATCAGTGGCAGGGAGGTGAACACTGAAGCTTTCTTT
TRBV10-1	.	TRBJ2-2	.	CASSSGTTGELFF	TGCGCCAGCAGTTCCGGGACCACCGGGGAGCTGTTTTTT
TRBV27	TRBD2	TRBJ2-3	.	CASRSGRPDTQYF	TGTGCCAGCAGAAGCGGGAGGCCAGATACGCAGTATTTT
TRBV19	.	TRBJ2-2	.	CASIRETGELFF	TGTGCCAGTATTCGTGAGACCGGGGAGCTGTTTTTT
TRBV27	.	TRBJ1-1	once	CASSKKTGNTEAFF	TGTGCCAGCAGCAAGAAGACGGGAAACACTGAAGCTTTCTTT
TRBV7-8	TRBD1	TRBJ2-2	.	CASSLADRGFTGELFF	TGTGCCAGCAGCTTAGCGGACAGGGGGTTCACCGGGGAGCTGTTTTTT
TRBV5-4	TRBD2	TRBJ2-5	.	CASSSKKAASGGEETQYF	TGTGCCAGCAGCTCCAAGAAGGCGGCTAGCGGGGGCGAAGAGACCCAGTACTTC
TRBV5-1	.	TRBJ2-5	.	CASSLIPGEETQYF	TGCGCCAGCAGCTTGATTCCAGGAGAAGAGACCCAGTACTTC
TRBV6-1	.	TRBJ1-2	.	CASSDGGGINYGYTF	TGTGCCAGCAGTGACGGGGGGGGGATTAACTATGGCTACACCTTC
TRBV9	TRBD2	TRBJ2-5	few	CASSLSGDQETQYF	TGTGCCAGCAGTCTTAGCGGGGACCAAGAGACCCAGTACTTC
TRBV7-9	.	TRBJ1-5	.	CASSQDLTESNQPQHF	TGTGCCAGCAGCCAAGACCTTACAGAGAGCAATCAGCCCCAGCATTTT
TRBV6-5	.	TRBJ2-1	few	CASSYGNEQFF	TGTGCCAGCAGTTACGGGAATGAGCAGTTCTTC
TRBV5-6	TRBD1	TRBJ2-2	.	CASSKRDRGLAGELFF	TGTGCCAGCAGCAAAAGGGACAGGGGGCTCGCCGGGGAGCTGTTTTTT
TRBV5-6	.	TRBJ2-1	.	CASSLVPGSNEQFF	TGTGCCAGCAGCTTAGTCCCAGGTTCCAATGAGCAGTTCTTC
TRBV27	.	TRBJ1-5	once	CASSLGYGLNQPQHF	TGTGCCAGCAGTTTAGGGTACGGGCTCAATCAGCCCCAGCATTTT
TRBV10-2	TRBD1	TRBJ1-2	.	CASSAQGTGGVGSGYTF	TGCGCCAGCAGTGCCCAGGGGACAGGGGGCGTCGGGAGTGGCTACACCTTC
TRBV5-6	.	TRBJ2-2	.	CASSLGTGTGELFF	TGTGCCAGCAGCTTGGGTACTGGGACCGGGGAGCTGTTTTTT
TRBV6-5	TRBD1	TRBJ1-1	.	CASSYAGQMNTEAFF	TGTGCCAGCAGTTACGCGGGACAGATGAACACTGAAGCTTTCTTT
TRBV30	.	TRBJ2-2	.	CAWRTSNTGELFF	TGTGCCTGGAGGACTAGTAACACCGGGGAGCTGTTTTTT
TRBV25-1	TRBD1	TRBJ1-5	.	CASSGPGTGANQPQHF	TGTGCCAGCAGCGGACCCGGGACAGGGGCCAATCAGCCCCAGCATTTT
TRBV28	.	TRBJ1-5	once	CASTPVLGNQPQHF	TGTGCCAGCACCCCAGTATTAGGGAATCAGCCCCAGCATTTT
TRBV2	.	TRBJ2-3	.	CASRPGDPTDTQYF	TGTGCCAGCAGGCCTGGGGACCCAACAGATACGCAGTATTTT
TRBV7-2	.	TRBJ2-1	.	CASRSTTSYNEQFF	TGTGCCAGCAGGTCGACCACCTCCTACAATGAGCAGTTCTTC
TRBV6-1	.	TRBJ1-3	few	CASSGSDDSGNTIYF	TGTGCCAGCAGTGGTAGCGACGACTCTGGAAACACCATATATTTT
TRBV13	TRBD1	TRBJ2-3	.	CASSRQGAAVYDTQYF	TGTGCCAGCAGTCGACAGGGTGCCGCCGTTTATGATACGCAGTATTTT
TRBV2	TRBD1	TRBJ1-1	.	CATSGGGWGEAFF	TGTGCCACCTCGGGAGGGGGCTGGGGTGAAGCTTTCTTT
TRBV13	.	TRBJ1-2	.	CASSSRKQGYYGYTF	TGTGCCAGCAGCTCTAGGAAACAGGGTTACTATGGCTACACCTTC
TRBV28	.	TRBJ1-2	.	CASTGEALTPMAYTF	TGTGCCAGCACCGGAGAGGCTTTGACGCCTATGGCCTACACCTTC
TRBV12-5	.	TRBJ1-1	.	CASGASLGYTEAFF	TGTGCTAGTGGTGCGTCTTTGGGGTACACTGAAGCTTTCTTT
TRBV27	TRBD2	TRBJ2-5	.	CASSLGGLETQYF	TGTGCCAGCAGTTTGGGGGGGTTGGAGACCCAGTACTTC
TRBV6-5	.	TRBJ1-5	.	CASSYDGNQPQHF	TGTGCCAGCAGTTACGACGGAAATCAGCCCCAGCATTTT
TRBV11-2	.	TRBJ2-3	.	CASSFVGSGDTQYF	TGTGCCAGCAGCTTCGTCGGGTCGGGAGATACGCAGTATTTT
TRBV27	.	TRBJ2-7	.	CASSLGASNEQYF	TGTGCCAGCAGTTTGGGGGCCTCCAACGAGCAGTACTTC
TRBV27	TRBD1	TRBJ1-2	.	CASSSTGTGYILGYTF	TGTGCCAGCAGTTCGACCGGGACAGGGTATATTTTGGGCTACACCTTC
TRBV5-1	.	TRBJ1-3	.	CASSLADTFYGNTIYF	TGCGCCAGCAGCTTGGCGGACACCTTCTACGGAAACACCATATATTTT
TRBV2	.	TRBJ1-3	.	CASSSGTISGNTIYF	TGTGCCAGCAGTTCCGGGACCATCTCTGGAAACACCATATATTTT
TRBV30	TRBD1	TRBJ1-3	.	CAWGPHRGPGNTIYF	TGTGCCTGGGGGCCCCACAGGGGGCCTGGAAACACCATATATTTT
TRBV11-2	.	TRBJ2-2	.	CASSFLELAGTGELFF	TGTGCCAGCAGCTTCTTGGAACTAGCTGGCACCGGGGAGCTGTTTTTT
TRBV10-1	.	TRBJ2-3	.	CASSDGRSTDTQYF	TGCGCCAGCAGTGATGGCAGAAGCACAGATACACAGTATTTT
TRBV4-2	.	TRBJ2-7	.	CASSQEVTSSYEQYF	TGTGCCAGCAGCCAAGAGGTAACTAGCTCCTACGAGCAGTACTTC
TRBV5-1	.	TRBJ2-1	.	CASSSNLESGSRFREQFF	TGCGCCAGCAGCTCGAACCTGGAGTCGGGATCCCGTTTTCGGGAGCAGTTCTTC
TRBV28	.	TRBJ2-3	.	CASSLLRPPASTDTQYF	TGTGCCAGCAGTTTGCTGCGGCCCCCCGCAAGTACAGATACGCAGTATTTT
TRBV5-6	.	TRBJ1-2	.	CASSTGVNYGYTF	TGTGCCAGCAGCACCGGGGTTAACTATGGCTACACCTTC
TRBV6-6	.	TRBJ1-2	.	CASSYSIVGLYGYTF	TGTGCCAGCAGTTACTCGATAGTCGGGCTCTATGGCTACACCTTC
TRBV5-8	TRBD1	TRBJ1-1	.	CASSHRDRGPEAFF	TGTGCCAGTTCACACCGGGACAGGGGTCCTGAAGCTTTCTTT
TRBV27	.	TRBJ2-1	.	CASSFTGVADTGRNEQFF	TGTGCCAGCAGTTTTACGGGAGTGGCAGACACAGGTCGGAATGAGCAGTTCTTC
TRBV14	.	TRBJ1-1	.	CASSQVLGSHNTEAFF	TGTGCCAGCAGCCAAGTTTTGGGCAGCCACAACACTGAAGCTTTCTTT
TRBV4-3	.	TRBJ2-1	.	CASSHFMGSSYNEQFF	TGCGCCAGCAGCCATTTTATGGGTAGCTCCTACAATGAGCAGTTCTTC
TRBV7-9	.	TRBJ1-2	.	CALILGTTNYGYTF	TGTGCCCTCATCTTAGGGACTACTAACTATGGCTACACCTTC
TRBV10-1	.	TRBJ2-3	.	CASSDGLVLPQYF	TGCGCCAGCAGTGATGGGCTAGTTTTGCCGCAGTATTTT
TRBV19	.	TRBJ1-1	.	CATLLGTSGDTEAFF	TGTGCCACCCTCCTCGGGACCTCGGGGGACACTGAAGCTTTCTTT
TRBV4-3	.	TRBJ1-2	.	CASSQDPYRVVGYTF	TGCGCCAGCAGCCAAGATCCTTACAGGGTGGTTGGCTACACCTTC
TRBV5-4	.	TRBJ2-7	.	CASRSSGGTYEQYF	TGTGCCAGCAGATCCTCCGGAGGTACCTACGAGCAGTACTTC
TRBV19	.	TRBJ1-1	.	CASSIVSNPVAEAFF	TGTGCCAGTAGTATAGTCTCCAACCCGGTCGCTGAAGCTTTCTTT